What follows are 17 T cell receptor beta chains derived from one specimen sequenced in a study of blood T cells in healthy people across ages. A second PCR, run for about 7 to 11 cycles, used a sample-barcoded 5' primer plus a J-beta primer mix. TCRdb reprocessed the 5' RACE reads with MiXCR, giving one entry per CDR3 protein. The data contain hundreds of thousands of distinct CDR3 sequences, approximately 40% of them singletons. Sample: blood. Every receptor here comes from a man aged 80 or over in good health.

This clonotype was found a few times. The V gene is TRBV27, the J gene TRBJ1-4; tentative D call: TRBD1 (5 bases). V was pared by 6 bases and J by 8 bases, with 13 bases between. Germline loops: CDR1 MNHEY, CDR2 SMNVEV (reference sequence). CDR3 size: 13 residues. The CDR3 sequence is CASSPRGYEKLFF. DNA for the CDR3: TGTGCCAGCAGCCCCCGGGGGTACGAAAAACTGTTTTTT.

In regard to this clonotype: A much more abundant neighbour one base away suggests this may be a read error. This chain links TRBV4-3 with TRBJ2-1, with TRBD1 matching over 9 bases. The J call is in doubt because the DNA end fits TRBJ2-7 better. The CDR3 runs to 16 residues. Germline loops: CDR1 LGHNA, CDR2 YSLEER. The CDR3 protein is CASSQRGQGTGNEQYF. CDR3 nucleotide sequence: TGCGCCAGCAGCCAACGAGGACAGGGGACCGGGAATGAGCAGTACTTC.

The chain carries TRBV6-6 and TRBJ2-3, with TRBD2 matching 10 bases. Germline CDR1 MNHNY, CDR2 SVGAGI (reference sequence). After removal of 0 bases from V and 4 bases from J, the junction contained 4 bases not matched to a gene. The CDR3 is 16 amino acids. The CDR3 nucleotides read TGTGCCAGCAGTTACTCGGCTAGCGGGGGAGCAGATACGCAGTATTTT. Translation: CASSYSASGGADTQYF.

V gene TRBV7-2 combines with J gene TRBJ2-2; D remains unclear. CDR3 size: 14 residues. The germline V and J ends were trimmed by 1 base and 5 bases, with 8 bases remaining between them. The germline V gene has CDR1 SGHTA and CDR2 FQGNSA. CDR3 amino acids: CASSLGWGTGELFF. DNA of the CDR3: TGTGCCAGCAGCTTAGGATGGGGAACCGGGGAGCTGTTTTTT.

The CDR3 DNA is TGTGCCAGCAGTGTAACCTTAGGGACTGAAGCTTTCTTT. Translated, it gives CASSVTLGTEAFF. The rearrangement uses TRBV28 and TRBJ1-1; no clear D. Germline CDR1 is MDHEN and CDR2 is SYDVKM. This CDR3 comprises 13 residues. V was pared by 5 bases and J by 5 bases, with 12 bases between.

The table lists this clonotype with many counts. The chain is built from TRBV7-2 and TRBJ2-2, with D unclear. CDR1 is SGHTA, CDR2 FQGNSA, per germline. Trimming took 5 bases from V and 2 from J, leaving 18 bases between them. This CDR3 spans 17 amino acids. CDR3 bases: TGTGCCAGCAGCCGTAGGCGGCAGAGAACAAACACCGGGGAGCTGTTTTTT. Protein product: CASSRRRQRTNTGELFF.

This clonotype was recorded at least ten times. This chain uses TRBV6-6 with TRBJ1-5, with 8 nucleotides matching TRBD1. V shed 2 bases, J shed 4 bases, and the junction held 1 base outside the gene matches. The CDR3 is 14 residues long. CDR1 is MNHNY, CDR2 SVGAGI, per germline (reference sequence). The CDR3 loop reads CASSYGTGNQPQHF. The CDR3 DNA reads as TGTGCCAGCAGTTACGGGACAGGTAATCAGCCCCAGCATTTT.

This clonotype was seen more than once but under ten times. The chain uses TRBV6-5 and TRBJ2-7; possible D gene TRBD2, 5 bases. V gave up 10 bases and J gave up 1 base, with 11 bases separating them. This CDR3 is built from 12 residues. Germline values: CDR1 MNHEY, CDR2 SVGAGI. The CDR3 region is CATSTTSYEQYF. The DNA for the CDR3 is TGTGCCACCTCGACTACTTCCTACGAGCAGTACTTC.

The V call is TRBV29-1, the J call TRBJ2-1; D perhaps matches TRBD2 (7 bases). Germline V gene data show CDR1 as SQVTM and CDR2 as ANQGSEA. Trimming pared 4 bases from V and 6 bases from J, leaving 25 bases between. CDR3 length: 17 amino acids. This chain's CDR3 is CSVVGGRDASGGNEQFF. In DNA, the CDR3 is TGCAGCGTTGTGGGGGGGCGCGATGCATCCGGGGGCAATGAGCAGTTCTTC.

This chain uses TRBV30 with TRBJ2-7; D could derive from TRBD1 or TRBD2 (5 bases each). The J call may be incorrect, as the DNA end agrees better with TRBJ2-5. The germline V gene has CDR1 GTSNPN and CDR2 SVGIG (reference sequence). This CDR3 is 13 amino acids long. The CDR3 sequence: CAWSLLGVKTQYF. The CDR3 region has the DNA TGTGCCTGGAGCCTGTTGGGGGTTAAGACCCAGTACTTC.

The chain employs TRBV12-3 or TRBV12-4 and TRBJ2-7, with D possibly being TRBD2 (6 bases). The CDR3 runs to 15 residues. The V end lost 6 bases, the J end lost 7 bases, and 22 bases lay between the germline ends. The CDR3 nucleotides are TGTGCCAGCAGAAATAGCGGAGGAGCGTACAATGAGCAGTACTTC. It encodes CASRNSGGAYNEQYF.

V gene TRBV3-1 combines with J gene TRBJ1-1, with 7 bases matching TRBD1. V dropped 3 bases and J dropped 1; count of bases not matched to a gene: 5. The germline V gene has CDR1 LGHDT and CDR2 YNNKEL (reference sequence). The CDR3 covers 15 residues. The CDR3 bases are TGTGCCAGCAGCCACCACAGGGGCGGGAACACTGAAGCTTTCTTT. Protein product: CASSHHRGGNTEAFF.

This clonotype showed up just a few times. The chain links TRBV5-8 to TRBJ1-5, with D possibly being TRBD1 (6 bases). CDR3 length equals 16 residues. Between the trimmed V and J ends, which lost 3 bases and 4 bases, there was a span of 17 bases. Germline V gene sequence: CDR1 SGHTS, CDR2 YDEGEE. CDR3 sequence: CASSSAAGVGNQPQHF. CDR3 nucleotides: TGTGCCAGCAGCTCCGCGGCAGGGGTGGGGAATCAGCCCCAGCATTTT.

The chain is built from TRBV27 and TRBJ2-1; 11 bases are a match to TRBD2. This CDR3 comprises 17 residues. Trimming removed 3 bases from V and 8 bases from J; junction bases left unmatched: 12. Germline values: CDR1 MNHEY, CDR2 SMNVEV (reference sequence). The CDR3 nucleotides are TGTGCCAGCAGTTTCCCCCAACTAGCGGGAGTTAACGATGAGCAGTTCTTC. Protein sequence: CASSFPQLAGVNDEQFF.

The chain employs TRBV7-9 and TRBJ1-4; D is ambiguous. There are 14 residues in the CDR3. Per the germline V gene, CDR1 is SEHNR and CDR2 is FQNEAQ (reference sequence). With 4 bases removed from V and 6 bases from J, the gap between germline ends came to 12 bases. CDR3 DNA: TGTGCCAGCAGCTCCCGGGGAAGCGATGAAAAACTGTTTTTT. It translates to CASSSRGSDEKLFF.

V and J are TRBV12-3 or TRBV12-4 and TRBJ2-4; TRBD2 might be the D (6 bases). V lost 7 bases and J lost 1, with 17 bases in between. The CDR3 contains 16 residues. CDR3 loop: CASTSFGGMAKNIQYF. CDR3 coding DNA: TGTGCCAGCACCTCGTTCGGAGGGATGGCCAAAAACATTCAGTACTTC.

V and J are TRBV6-6 and TRBJ2-7; no reliable D call. CDR3 length: 15 amino acids. The germline gives CDR1 MNHNY, CDR2 SVGAGI (reference sequence). V was trimmed by 0 bases and J by 4 bases, leaving 13 bases between them. The CDR3 region is CASSYSVAQEYEQYF. The CDR3 DNA reads TGTGCCAGCAGTTACTCGGTGGCCCAAGAGTACGAGCAGTACTTC.